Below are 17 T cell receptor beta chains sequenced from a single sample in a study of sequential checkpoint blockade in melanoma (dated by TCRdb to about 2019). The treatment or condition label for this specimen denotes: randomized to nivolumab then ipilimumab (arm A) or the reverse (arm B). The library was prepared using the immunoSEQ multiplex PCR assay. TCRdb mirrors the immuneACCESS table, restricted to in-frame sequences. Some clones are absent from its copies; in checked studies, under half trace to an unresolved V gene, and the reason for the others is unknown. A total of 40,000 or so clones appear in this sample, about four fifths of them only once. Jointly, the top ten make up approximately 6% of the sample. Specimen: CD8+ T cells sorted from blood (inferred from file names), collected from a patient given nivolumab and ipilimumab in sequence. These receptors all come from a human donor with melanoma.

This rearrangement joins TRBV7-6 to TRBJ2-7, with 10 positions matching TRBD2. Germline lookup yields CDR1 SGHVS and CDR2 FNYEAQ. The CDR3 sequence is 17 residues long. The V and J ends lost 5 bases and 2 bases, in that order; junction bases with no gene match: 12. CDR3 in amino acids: CASSPNLGLAPAYEQYF. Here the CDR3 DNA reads TGTGCCAGCAGCCCGAACCTGGGACTAGCGCCGGCCTACGAGCAGTACTTC.

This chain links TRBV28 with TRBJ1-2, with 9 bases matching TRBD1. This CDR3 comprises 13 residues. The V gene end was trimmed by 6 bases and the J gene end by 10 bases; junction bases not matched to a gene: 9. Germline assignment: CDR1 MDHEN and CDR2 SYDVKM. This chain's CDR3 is CASRYGTGSPYTF. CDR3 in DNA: TGTGCCAGCAGATACGGGACAGGGAGTCCCTACACCTTC.

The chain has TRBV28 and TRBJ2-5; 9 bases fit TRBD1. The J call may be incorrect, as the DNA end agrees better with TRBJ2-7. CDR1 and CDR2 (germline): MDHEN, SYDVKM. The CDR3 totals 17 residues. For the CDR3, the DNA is TGTGCCAGCAGTTTAGGGTTCGGGACAGGGAGCTCCTACGAGCAGTACTTC. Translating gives CASSLGFGTGSSYEQYF.

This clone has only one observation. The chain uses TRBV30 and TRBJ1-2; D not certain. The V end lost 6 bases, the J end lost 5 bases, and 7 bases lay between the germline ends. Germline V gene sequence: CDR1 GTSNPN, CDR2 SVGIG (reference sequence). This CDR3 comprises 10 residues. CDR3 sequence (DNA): TGTGCCTGCCTCAGTTATGGCTACACCTTC. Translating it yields CACLSYGYTF.

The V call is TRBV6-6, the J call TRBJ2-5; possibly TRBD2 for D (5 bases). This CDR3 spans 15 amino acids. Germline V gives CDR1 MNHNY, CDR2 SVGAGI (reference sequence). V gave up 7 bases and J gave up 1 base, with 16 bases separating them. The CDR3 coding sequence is TGTGCCAGCAACCAGGCTCGGGGTACCCAAGAGACCCAGTACTTC. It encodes CASNQARGTQETQYF.

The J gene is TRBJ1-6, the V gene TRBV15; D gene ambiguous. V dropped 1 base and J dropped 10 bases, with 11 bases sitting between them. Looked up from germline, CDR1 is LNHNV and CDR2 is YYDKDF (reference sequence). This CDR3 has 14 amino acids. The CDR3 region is CATSRVEGMSPLHF. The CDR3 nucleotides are TGTGCCACCAGCAGAGTTGAGGGAATGTCACCCCTCCACTTT.

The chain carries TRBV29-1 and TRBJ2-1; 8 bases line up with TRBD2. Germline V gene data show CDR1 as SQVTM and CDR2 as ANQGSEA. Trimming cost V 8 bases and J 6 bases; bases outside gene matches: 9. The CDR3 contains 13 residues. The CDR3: CSLTSGMGNEQFF. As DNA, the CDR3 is TGCAGCCTTACTAGCGGAATGGGCAATGAGCAGTTCTTC.

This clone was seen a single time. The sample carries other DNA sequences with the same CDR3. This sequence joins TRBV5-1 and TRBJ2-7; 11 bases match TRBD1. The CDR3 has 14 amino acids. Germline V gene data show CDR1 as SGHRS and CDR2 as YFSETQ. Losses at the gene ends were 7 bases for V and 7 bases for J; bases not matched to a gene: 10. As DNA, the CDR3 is TGCGCCAGCGGTTCCGGGACAGGGGGGTATGAGCAGTACTTC. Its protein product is CASGSGTGGYEQYF.

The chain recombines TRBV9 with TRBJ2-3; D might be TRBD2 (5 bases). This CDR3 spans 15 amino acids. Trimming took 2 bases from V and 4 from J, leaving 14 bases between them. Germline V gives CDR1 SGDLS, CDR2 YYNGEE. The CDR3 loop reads CASSVEGSFSDTQYF. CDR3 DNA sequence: TGTGCCAGCAGCGTTGAGGGATCCTTTTCAGATACGCAGTATTTT. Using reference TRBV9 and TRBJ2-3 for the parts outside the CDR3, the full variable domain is DSGVTQTPKHLITATGQRVTLRCSPRSGDLSVYWYQQSLDQGLQFLIQYYNGEERAKGNILERFSAQQFPDLHSELNLSSLELGDSALYFCASSVEGSFSDTQYFGPGTRLTVL.

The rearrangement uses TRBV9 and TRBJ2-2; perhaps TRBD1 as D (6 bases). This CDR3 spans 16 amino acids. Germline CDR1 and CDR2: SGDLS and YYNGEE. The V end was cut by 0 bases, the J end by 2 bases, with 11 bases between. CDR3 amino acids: CASSVESGTNTGELFF. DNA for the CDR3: TGTGCCAGCAGCGTAGAATCCGGGACAAACACCGGGGAGCTGTTTTTT.

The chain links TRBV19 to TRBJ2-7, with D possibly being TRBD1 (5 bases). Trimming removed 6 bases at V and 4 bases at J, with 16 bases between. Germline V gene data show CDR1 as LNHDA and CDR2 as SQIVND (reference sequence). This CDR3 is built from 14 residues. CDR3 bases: TGTGCCAGTAGCCTTTCAGGGATAAGGTACGAGCAGTACTTC. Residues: CASSLSGIRYEQYF.

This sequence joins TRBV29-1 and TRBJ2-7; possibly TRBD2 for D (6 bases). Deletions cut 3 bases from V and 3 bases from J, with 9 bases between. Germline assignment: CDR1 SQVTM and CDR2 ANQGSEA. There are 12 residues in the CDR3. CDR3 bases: TGCAGCGTTGAGGAGGGGAACTACGAGCAGTACTTC. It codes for CSVEEGNYEQYF.

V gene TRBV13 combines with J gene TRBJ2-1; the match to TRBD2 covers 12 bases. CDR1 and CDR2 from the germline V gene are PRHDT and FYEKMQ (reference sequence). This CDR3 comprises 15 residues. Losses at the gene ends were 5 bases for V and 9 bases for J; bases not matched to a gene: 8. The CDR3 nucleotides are TGTGCCAGCAGCCCTAGACTAGCGGGAGACGGTGAGCAGTTCTTC. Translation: CASSPRLAGDGEQFF. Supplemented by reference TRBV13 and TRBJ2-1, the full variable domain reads AAGVIQSPRHLIKEKRETATLKCYPIPRHDTVYWYQQGPGQDPQFLISFYEKMQSDKGSIPDRFSAQQFSDYHSELNMSSLELGDSALYFCASSPRLAGDGEQFFGPGTRLTVL.

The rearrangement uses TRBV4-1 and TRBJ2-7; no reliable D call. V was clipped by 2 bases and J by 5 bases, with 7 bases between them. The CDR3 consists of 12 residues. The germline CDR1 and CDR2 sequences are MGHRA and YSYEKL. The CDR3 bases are TGCGCCAGCAGCCAAACTAAGGACGAGCAGTACTTC. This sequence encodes CASSQTKDEQYF.

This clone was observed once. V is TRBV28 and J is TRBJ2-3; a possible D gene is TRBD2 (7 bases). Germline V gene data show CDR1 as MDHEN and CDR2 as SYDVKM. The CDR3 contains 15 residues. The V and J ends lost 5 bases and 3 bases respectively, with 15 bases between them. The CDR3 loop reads CASSLWEGVTDTQYF. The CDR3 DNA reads TGTGCCAGCAGTCTGTGGGAGGGGGTGACAGATACGCAGTATTTT.

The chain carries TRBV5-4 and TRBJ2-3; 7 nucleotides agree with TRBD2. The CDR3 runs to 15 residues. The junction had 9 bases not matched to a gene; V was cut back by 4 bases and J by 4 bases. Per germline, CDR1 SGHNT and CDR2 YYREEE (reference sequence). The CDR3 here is CASSEPRGRADTQYF. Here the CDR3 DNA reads TGTGCCAGCAGCGAACCGCGGGGGAGGGCAGATACGCAGTATTTT.

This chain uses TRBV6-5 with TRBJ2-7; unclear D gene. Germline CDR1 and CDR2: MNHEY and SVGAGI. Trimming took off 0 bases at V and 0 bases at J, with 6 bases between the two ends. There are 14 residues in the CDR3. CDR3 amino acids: CASSYSAGSYEQYF. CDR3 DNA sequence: TGTGCCAGCAGTTACTCGGCAGGCTCCTACGAGCAGTACTTC.